The 28 T cell receptor beta chains presented below share a single source sample, sequenced in a study of T cell responses to AZD1222 COVID-19 vaccine. The data were produced by immunoSEQ multiplex PCR, yet TCRdb's version contains in-frame clones alone and is incomplete. The table records roughly 30,000 clones, 78% of them present only once. The source was peripheral blood, collected 28 days after the second AZD1222 dose. The receptors stem from an adult who received the AZD1222 COVID-19 vaccine.

The chain joins TRBV6-5 to TRBJ1-6, with TRBD1 matching over 9 bases. V was pared by 6 bases and J by 10 bases, with 7 bases of the junction left unmatched. Germline V gene data show CDR1 as MNHEY and CDR2 as SVGAGI. CDR3 size: 14 residues. The CDR3 here is CASRLQGAKSPLHF. DNA of the CDR3: TGTGCCAGCAGGCTACAGGGGGCGAAATCACCCCTCCACTTT.

This clone is judged medium-sized. The V call is TRBV7-6, the J call TRBJ1-3; D is uncertain. V gave up 1 base and J gave up 0 bases, with 13 bases separating them. This CDR3 region has 17 residues. Per the germline V gene, CDR1 is SGHVS and CDR2 is FNYEAQ. The CDR3 DNA follows: TGTGCCAGCAGCTTAGAAGGGCCTGGGTTCTCTGGAAACACCATATATTTT. This gives the protein CASSLEGPGFSGNTIYF.

The gene calls are TRBV27 and TRBJ2-7, with a tentative D call TRBD2 (5 bases). Trimming pared 8 bases from V and 6 bases from J, leaving 17 bases between. CDR1 and CDR2 from the germline V gene are MNHEY and SMNVEV (reference sequence). CDR3 length equals 13 residues. The CDR3 loop reads CASGIPSLREQYF. The CDR3 nucleotides read TGTGCCAGCGGGATTCCTAGCCTACGCGAGCAGTACTTC.

V usage is TRBV6-2 or TRBV6-3 and J usage is TRBJ2-5; D perhaps matches TRBD1 (6 bases). The CDR3 is made up of 14 amino acids. V lost 0 bases to trimming and J lost 2 bases, with 7 bases between them. Germline V gives CDR1 MNHEY, CDR2 SVGEGT. The chain's CDR3 is CASSYSDSQETQYF. CDR3 bases: TGTGCCAGCAGTTACTCGGACAGTCAAGAGACCCAGTACTTC.

This rearrangement joins TRBV15 to TRBJ1-6, with 9 bases lining up with TRBD1. After removal of 4 bases from V and 10 bases from J, the junction contained 8 bases not matched to a gene. Germline CDR1 and CDR2: LNHNV and YYDKDF (reference sequence). CDR3 length: 15 amino acids. CDR3 DNA: TGTGCCACCAGCACAACCGGGACAGGGTTATCACCCCTCCACTTT. Amino acid sequence: CATSTTGTGLSPLHF.

This clone was detected a few times. The chain joins TRBV19 to TRBJ2-6; D is possibly TRBD2 (5 bases). The length of the CDR3 is 15 residues. CDR1 LNHDA and CDR2 SQIVND come from the germline V gene (reference sequence). Trimming shortened V by 4 bases and J by 3 bases, and 10 bases separated the two germline ends. CDR3 region: CASSTTRHGANVLTF. The CDR3 DNA reads TGTGCCAGTAGTACTACTAGGCATGGGGCCAACGTCCTGACTTTC.

The rearrangement uses TRBV18 and TRBJ1-1; D gene ambiguous. This CDR3 contains 15 residues. The germline V gene encodes CDR1 KGHSH and CDR2 LQKENI. Trimming removed 2 bases at V and 1 base at J, with 11 bases between. In nucleotides, the CDR3 is TGTGCCAGCTCACCAGACGAGGAAGGGAACACTGAAGCTTTCTTT. This encodes CASSPDEEGNTEAFF.

The chain uses TRBV7-9 and TRBJ1-6; possible D gene TRBD1, 6 bases. The CDR3 sequence is 14 residues long. The V end was cut by 2 bases, the J end by 6 bases, with 8 bases between. Germline CDR1 reads SEHNR; CDR2 reads FQNEAQ (reference sequence). CDR3 residues: CASSLQGINSPLHF. Written as DNA, the CDR3 is TGTGCCAGCAGCTTACAGGGGATTAATTCACCCCTCCACTTT. The variable domain in full, completed from reference TRBV7-9 and TRBJ1-6, reads DTGVSQNPRHKITKRGQNVTFRCDPISEHNRLYWYRQTLGQGPEFLTYFQNEAQLEKSRLLSDRFSAERPKGSFSTLEIQRTEQGDSAMYLCASSLQGINSPLHFGNGTRLTVT.

The rearrangement joins TRBV11-3 to TRBJ1-4, with unresolved D. The CDR3 contains 15 residues. The germline V and J ends were trimmed by 5 bases and 8 bases, with 18 bases remaining between them. Germline-derived CDR1 and CDR2 are SGHNT and YENEEA. CDR3 residues: CASSPSPRGDEKLFF. The CDR3 region has the DNA TGTGCCAGCAGCCCCTCACCCCGCGGAGACGAAAAACTGTTTTTT.

The rearrangement joins TRBV6-5 to TRBJ1-5; D might be TRBD1 (5 bases). Germline V gene sequence: CDR1 MNHEY, CDR2 SVGAGI. Trimming pared 0 bases from V and 3 bases from J, leaving 9 bases between. The CDR3 length is 15 residues. This CDR3 is CASSYSGTANQPQHF. CDR3 nucleotides: TGTGCCAGCAGTTACTCCGGGACTGCCAATCAGCCCCAGCATTTT.

The gene calls are TRBV29-1 and TRBJ2-4; D remains ambiguous. Germline CDR1 is SQVTM and CDR2 is ANQGSEA. The CDR3 runs 12 residues. V shed 4 bases and J shed 3 bases, with 7 bases lying between them. The CDR3 DNA sequence: TGCAGCGTTGGGCAGGACAAAAACATTCAGTACTTC. The encoded protein is CSVGQDKNIQYF.

The J gene is TRBJ2-1, the V gene TRBV25-1; maybe TRBD2 (6 bases). V lost 6 bases and J 9 bases, leaving 12 bases between the germline ends. The CDR3 totals 12 residues. The germline V gene encodes CDR1 MGHDK and CDR2 SYGVNS. CDR3 loop: CASRTSGAEQFF. For the CDR3, the DNA is TGTGCCAGCAGGACCTCGGGAGCTGAGCAGTTCTTC. The full variable domain, in which reference TRBV25-1 and TRBJ2-1 provide the parts outside the CDR3, is EADIYQTPRYLVIGTGKKITLECSQTMGHDKMYWYQQDPGMELHLIHYSYGVNSTEKGDLSSESTVSRIRTEHFPLTLESARPSHTSQYLCASRTSGAEQFFGPGTRLTVL.

The chain couples TRBV2 to TRBJ2-7; D could derive from TRBD1 or TRBD2 (5 bases each). Trimming left V 5 bases short and J 7 bases short, with 21 bases between. The CDR3 length is 15 residues. In germline, CDR1 is SNHLY, CDR2 FYNNEI. In nucleotides, the CDR3 is TGTGCCAGCAGTCCTCTAGCCTCTGGGGCTCAAGAGCAGTACTTC. Translating it yields CASSPLASGAQEQYF.

The CDR3 protein is CASSEGGPQPQHF. CDR3 nucleotides: TGCGCCAGCAGCGAGGGAGGGCCTCAGCCCCAGCATTTT. The chain joins TRBV4-1 to TRBJ1-5; D not certain. CDR1 is MGHRA and CDR2 is YSYEKL in the germline V gene. The ends were cut back, 5 bases at V and 6 bases at J, with 11 bases in the middle. The CDR3 has 13 residues.

The genes are TRBV12-3 or TRBV12-4 and TRBJ1-2; unclear D gene. Trimming removed 1 base from V and 7 bases from J, with 10 bases in between. The CDR3 is made up of 13 amino acids. CDR3 nucleotide sequence: TGTGCCAGCAGTTTAGGGTATCCGGCTGGCTACACCTTC. Its translation: CASSLGYPAGYTF.

J is TRBJ1-2 and V is TRBV29-1; 8 bases match TRBD1. V lost 4 bases to trimming and J lost 7 bases; unmatched junction nucleotides: 2. CDR1 and CDR2 (germline): SQVTM, ANQGSEA. This CDR3 is 11 amino acids long. The CDR3 sequence is CSVGQGTGYTF. CDR3 nucleotides: TGCAGCGTTGGACAGGGGACTGGCTACACCTTC.

The CDR3 bases are TGTGCCAGCAGTCATGGGGGAACCGGGGAGCTGTTTTTT. Amino acid sequence: CASSHGGTGELFF. The chain combines TRBV6-1 with TRBJ2-2, with D perhaps assigned TRBD1 or TRBD2 (5 bases each). The CDR3 totals 13 residues. Germline V CDR1 and CDR2: MNHNS, SASEGT. Deletions cut 5 bases from V and 5 bases from J, with 9 bases between.

This clone is classed as medium-sized (0.01 to 0.1%). The chain employs TRBV2 and TRBJ1-5; D unclear. Per the germline V gene, CDR1 is SNHLY and CDR2 is FYNNEI. This CDR3 region has 15 residues. The germline V and J ends were trimmed by 6 bases and 4 bases, with 16 bases remaining between them. The CDR3 sequence is CASSVRVSRNQPQHF. The DNA for the CDR3 is TGTGCCAGCAGCGTACGGGTTAGCAGGAATCAGCCCCAGCATTTT.

J is TRBJ2-1 and V is TRBV9; TRBD2 matches at 11 bases. This CDR3 comprises 18 residues. The trim removed 0 bases at V and 4 bases at J, leaving 9 bases unmatched. Germline CDR1 reads SGDLS; CDR2 reads YYNGEE. CDR3 loop: CASSVAWGPSGRYNEQFF. The CDR3, as DNA: TGTGCCAGCAGCGTAGCCTGGGGGCCTAGCGGGAGGTACAATGAGCAGTTCTTC.

The CDR3 nucleotides read TGTGCCAGCAGTTTAGATAACAGCAGAAAACTGTTTTTT. Protein product: CASSLDNSRKLFF. This sequence joins TRBV12-3 or TRBV12-4 and TRBJ1-4, with D unclear. Trimming cost V 1 base and J 10 bases, with 10 bases left between them. The CDR3 is 13 residues long.

The chain links TRBV9 to TRBJ2-1; 11 nucleotides align to TRBD2. V gave up 4 bases and J gave up 8 bases; unmatched junction bases: 17. CDR1 is SGDLS, CDR2 YYNGEE, per germline. The CDR3 is 18 residues long. CDR3 loop: CASSPFSGLAGGKDEQFF. The CDR3, as DNA: TGTGCCAGCAGCCCATTTTCTGGGCTAGCGGGGGGTAAGGATGAGCAGTTCTTC.

The V call is TRBV3-1 (or the pseudogene TRBV3-2), the J call TRBJ2-5; weak D call: TRBD2 (6 bases). Germline assignment: CDR1 LGHDT and CDR2 YNNKEL (reference sequence). Trimming took off 4 bases at V and 0 bases at J, with 18 bases between the two ends. The CDR3 length is 17 residues. The CDR3 DNA sequence: TGTGCCAGCAGCCCTGGGACTCTCAGAGATTACCAAGAGACCCAGTACTTC. Amino acid sequence: CASSPGTLRDYQETQYF.

V and J are TRBV24-1 and TRBJ2-3; 7 nucleotides line up with TRBD2. Germline CDR1 is KGHDR and CDR2 is SFDVKD. The CDR3 sequence is 17 residues long. V shed 4 bases and J 6 bases; nucleotides not matched to a gene: 15. The CDR3 region has the DNA TGTGCCACCAGTGAAACGGGCGGGGGTTTTGTCATCGATACGCAGTATTTT. Translation: CATSETGGGFVIDTQYF.

A word on this clone: One end of the junction varies from germline; a read error may be responsible. The chain joins TRBV24-1 to TRBJ1-5, with unresolved D. Per the germline V gene, CDR1 is KGHDR and CDR2 is SFDVKD. There are 13 residues in the CDR3. CDR3 residues: CATSASTMGPRHF. The CDR3 DNA reads as TGTGCCACCAGTGCCTCGACAATGGGCCCCCGGCATTTT.

The gene calls are TRBV5-1 and TRBJ2-5, with 9 bases lining up with TRBD1. The V gene's germline CDR1 is SGHRS and CDR2 YFSETQ. The CDR3 is 15 amino acids. The junction had 4 bases not matched to a gene; V was cut back by 0 bases and J by 4 bases. CDR3 DNA: TGCGCCAGCAGCTTGGGACAGGGGGTTGGAGAGACCCAGTACTTC. Translating it yields CASSLGQGVGETQYF.

J is TRBJ1-2 and V is TRBV12-3 or TRBV12-4; 9 nucleotides align to TRBD1. The CDR3 runs to 13 residues. V trimming: 7 bases; J trimming: 5 bases; junction bases outside the gene matches: 5. The CDR3 sequence: CASTTGQGYGYTF. The CDR3 DNA follows: TGTGCCAGCACCACGGGACAGGGATATGGCTACACCTTC.

The chain joins TRBV7-9 to TRBJ1-5; the D is unclear. V lost 5 bases, J lost 7 bases, and 12 bases lay in between. The CDR3 has 13 amino acids. The germline V gene has CDR1 SEHNR and CDR2 FQNEAQ (reference sequence). CDR3 in DNA: TGTGCCAGCAGCACACAAGGCAGGCAGCCCCAGCATTTT. Encoded protein: CASSTQGRQPQHF.

The chain employs TRBV4-2 and TRBJ2-1; 10 bases line up with TRBD2. V shed 3 bases and J 5 bases; nucleotides not matched to a gene: 7. This CDR3 is built from 16 residues. The germline gives CDR1 LGHNA, CDR2 YNFKEQ. The CDR3 sequence: CASSQIGTSDHNEQFF. The DNA of the CDR3 is TGTGCCAGCAGCCAGATCGGGACTAGCGACCACAATGAGCAGTTCTTC.